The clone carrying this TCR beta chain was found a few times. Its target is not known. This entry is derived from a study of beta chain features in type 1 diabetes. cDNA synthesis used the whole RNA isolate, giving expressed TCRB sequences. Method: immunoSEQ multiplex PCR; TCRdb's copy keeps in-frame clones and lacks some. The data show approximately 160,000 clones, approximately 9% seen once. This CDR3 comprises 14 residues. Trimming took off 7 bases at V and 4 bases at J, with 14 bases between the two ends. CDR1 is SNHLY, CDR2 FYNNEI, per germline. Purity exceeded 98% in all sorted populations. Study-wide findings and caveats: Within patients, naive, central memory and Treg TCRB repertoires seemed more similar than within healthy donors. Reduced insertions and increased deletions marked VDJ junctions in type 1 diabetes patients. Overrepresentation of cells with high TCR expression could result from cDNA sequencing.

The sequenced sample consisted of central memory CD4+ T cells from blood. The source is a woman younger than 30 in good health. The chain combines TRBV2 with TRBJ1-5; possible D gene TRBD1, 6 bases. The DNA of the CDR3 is TGTGCCAGCACCCGGGACACCGCTAATCAGCCCCAGCATTTT. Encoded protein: CASTRDTANQPQHF.